Each of the 5 T cell receptor beta chains below was sequenced from the same sample in a study of PD-L1 blockade in urothelial cancer. TCRdb's copy holds only in-frame clones and misses some; the assay was immunoSEQ multiplex PCR. Of 50,000 to 65,000 clones in the sample, around 81% were seen once. This sample's time point: pretreatment peripheral blood. Sequencing was performed on PBMCs, taken around atezolizumab (anti-PD-L1) treatment. The receptors come from a man between 70 and 80 years old with urothelial cancer.

The gene calls are TRBV18 and TRBJ1-1; 7 nucleotides line up with TRBD1. V shed 4 bases, J shed 3 bases, and the junction held 2 bases outside the gene matches. The CDR3 covers 13 residues. CDR1 is KGHSH, CDR2 LQKENI, per germline. The CDR3 DNA is TGTGCCAGCTCACGCGACAGGGACACTGAAGCTTTCTTT. This gives the protein CASSRDRDTEAFF. The entire variable domain, with the rest obtained from reference TRBV18 and TRBJ1-1, is as follows: NAGVMQNPRHLVRRRGQEARLRCSPMKGHSHVYWYRQLPEEGLKFMVYLQKENIIDESGMPKERFSAEFPKEGPSILRIQQVVRGDSAAYFCASSRDRDTEAFFGQGTRLTVV.

V and J are TRBV18 and TRBJ1-5, with a tentative D call TRBD1 (5 bases). The CDR3 loop spans 14 amino acids. Germline V gene sequence: CDR1 KGHSH, CDR2 LQKENI. Trimming pared 3 bases from V and 7 bases from J, leaving 13 bases between. The CDR3 sequence: CASSPGGGDQPQHF. For the CDR3, the DNA is TGTGCCAGCTCACCGGGGGGGGGTGACCAGCCCCAGCATTTT.

The rearrangement links TRBV7-9 to TRBJ1-2; D is unclear. Trimming took 6 bases from V and 2 from J, leaving 10 bases between them. Per germline, CDR1 SEHNR and CDR2 FQNEAQ (reference sequence). This CDR3 is 13 amino acids long. CDR3 sequence reads: CASSPDWNYGYTF. In DNA form, the CDR3 reads TGTGCCAGCAGTCCAGACTGGAACTATGGCTACACCTTC.

The chain couples TRBV12-5 to TRBJ2-1; 10 nucleotides match TRBD1. V shed 2 bases and J 1 base; nucleotides not matched to a gene: 2. The CDR3 sequence is 16 residues long. Germline CDR1 is LGHNT and CDR2 is FRNRAP. CDR3 sequence (DNA): TGTGCTAGTGGTTTGAGGACAGGGGGGTCCTACAATGAGCAGTTCTTC. Translated, it gives CASGLRTGGSYNEQFF. Complete variable domain (other parts from reference TRBV12-5 and TRBJ2-1): DARVTQTPRHKVTEMGQEVTMRCQPILGHNTVFWYRQTMMQGLELLAYFRNRAPLDDSGMPKDRFSAEMPDATLATLKIQPSEPRDSAVYFCASGLRTGGSYNEQFFGPGTRLTVL.

The J gene is TRBJ2-1, the V gene TRBV25-1; TRBD2 agrees at 10 bases. The CDR3 runs 15 residues. Germline assignment: CDR1 MGHDK and CDR2 SYGVNS. V lost 4 bases to trimming and J lost 2 bases; unmatched junction nucleotides: 2. The chain's CDR3 is CASSATSGTYNEQFF. The CDR3 region has the DNA TGTGCCAGCAGTGCCACTAGCGGGACCTACAATGAGCAGTTCTTC.